Listed here are 8 T cell receptor beta chains from one sample, sequenced in a study of T-cell memory formation after mild COVID-19. TCRdb redid the calling of the 5' RACE reads with MiXCR, one entry per CDR3 protein. The table includes about 560,000 distinct CDR3 sequences, 15% to 20% detected once. Sequences were obtained from PBMCs or a T cell subset sorted from them (not recorded which). The source is an adult woman who had mild COVID-19 (a few samples of this study predate the infection). Cell type and time point are not known.

The sample holds a few counts of this clonotype. The gene calls are TRBV12-3 or TRBV12-4 and TRBJ1-2; no firm D call. Trimming pared 4 bases from V and 8 bases from J, leaving 17 bases between. The length of the CDR3 is 14 residues. CDR3 amino acids: CASSWPRTGKGYTF. The CDR3 DNA reads TGTGCCAGCAGTTGGCCTCGGACGGGAAAAGGCTACACCTTC.

This clonotype was recorded a few times. The V call is TRBV7-8, the J call TRBJ2-7; TRBD1 agrees at 7 bases. This CDR3 has 17 amino acids. The J segment lost 0 bases and the V segment lost 5 bases, leaving 13 bases of the junction unmatched. Germline CDR1 is SGHVS and CDR2 is FQNEAQ. In DNA, the CDR3 is TGTGCCAGCAGCCAGGGGGTCGCAGGGGCCCTCTCCTACGAGCAGTACTTC. It is translated as CASSQGVAGALSYEQYF.

CDR3: CASSFFGVAAAHEQFF. CDR3 coding DNA: TGTGCCAGCAGCTTTTTCGGGGTAGCGGCCGCTCATGAGCAGTTCTTC. The chain recombines TRBV7-9 with TRBJ2-1, with D possibly matching TRBD2 (6 bases). Germline V CDR1 and CDR2: SEHNR, FQNEAQ (reference sequence). There are 16 residues in the CDR3. Trimming pared 3 bases from V and 8 bases from J, leaving 20 bases between.

This clonotype was detected a few times. The rearrangement joins TRBV12-3 or TRBV12-4 to TRBJ1-3; no reliable D call. V lost 6 bases and J lost 2, with 11 bases in between. The CDR3 length is 14 residues. CDR3 nucleotides: TGTGCCAGCAGCCCACTGGGGACTGGAAACACCATATATTTT. Residues: CASSPLGTGNTIYF.

This clonotype was seen more than once but under ten times. The chain carries TRBV4-2 and TRBJ2-2; D possibly matches TRBD1 or TRBD2 (5 bases each). Between the trimmed V and J ends, which lost 0 bases and 8 bases, there was a span of 10 bases. The CDR3 length is 14 residues. Looked up from germline, CDR1 is LGHNA and CDR2 is YNFKEQ. The CDR3 loop is CASSQEGVGGELFF. The CDR3 nucleotides are TGTGCCAGCAGCCAAGAGGGGGTGGGAGGGGAGCTGTTTTTT.

The chain joins TRBV19 to TRBJ1-4; a weak D match, TRBD1 (6 bases). V lost 6 bases and J lost 5, with 16 bases in between. The germline V gene has CDR1 LNHDA and CDR2 SQIVND (reference sequence). The CDR3 has 15 amino acids. The CDR3 DNA sequence: TGTGCCAGTAGCCCAGGGGACATTACAAATGAAAAACTGTTTTTT. This codes for CASSPGDITNEKLFF.

At least ten counts were recorded for this clonotype. V usage is TRBV4-2 and J usage is TRBJ2-3; either TRBD1 or TRBD2 may fit D (5 bases each). Trimming shortened V by 0 bases and J by 2 bases, and 12 bases separated the two germline ends. The germline gives CDR1 LGHNA, CDR2 YNFKEQ. The CDR3 covers 16 residues. CDR3 sequence: CASSQEGTGPTDTQYF. Written as DNA, the CDR3 is TGTGCCAGCAGCCAAGAAGGGACGGGACCCACAGATACGCAGTATTTT.

The chain combines TRBV6-2 or TRBV6-3 with TRBJ2-1, with a possible D match to TRBD1 (6 bases). V was clipped by 5 bases and J by 8 bases, with 13 bases between them. Germline loops: CDR1 MNHEY, CDR2 SVGEGT. The length of the CDR3 is 13 residues. The CDR3 is CASSPWTVHEQFF. DNA of the CDR3: TGTGCCAGCAGTCCTTGGACAGTCCATGAGCAGTTCTTC.